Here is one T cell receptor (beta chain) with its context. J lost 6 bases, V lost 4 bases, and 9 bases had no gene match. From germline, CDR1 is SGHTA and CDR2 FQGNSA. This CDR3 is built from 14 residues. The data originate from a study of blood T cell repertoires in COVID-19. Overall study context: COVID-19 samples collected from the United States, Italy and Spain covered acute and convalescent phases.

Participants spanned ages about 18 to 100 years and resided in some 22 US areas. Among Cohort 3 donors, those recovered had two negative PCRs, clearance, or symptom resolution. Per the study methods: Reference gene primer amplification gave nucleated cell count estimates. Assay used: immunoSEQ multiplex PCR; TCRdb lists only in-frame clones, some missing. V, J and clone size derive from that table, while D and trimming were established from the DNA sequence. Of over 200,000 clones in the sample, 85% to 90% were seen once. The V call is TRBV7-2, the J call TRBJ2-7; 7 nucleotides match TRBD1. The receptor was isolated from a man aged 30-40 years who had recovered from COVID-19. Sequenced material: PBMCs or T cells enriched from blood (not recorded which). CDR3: CASSSRTGLGEQYF. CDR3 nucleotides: TGTGCCAGCAGCTCACGGACAGGTTTAGGCGAGCAGTACTTC.